What follows are 5 T cell receptor beta chains derived from one specimen sequenced in a study of human T cells and chemical hapten exposure. The sample's time point: patch test 3, about 24 weeks after DPC sensitization. Documented treatment: therapeutic diphenylcyclopropenone sensitization with weekly scalp DPC. TCRdb passed the RACE reads through MiXCR, listing each CDR3 protein once. The sample has approximately 110,000 distinct CDR3 sequences; 30% to 35% are singletons. Sample: whole blood, taken in connection with sensitization to the hapten diphenylcyclopropenone (DPC). The receptors were sampled from a man aged 35 to 55 with alopecia areata. Some clones in this sample may be carry-over from other donors' samples.

This clonotype appeared a few times. The chain has TRBV20-1 and TRBJ2-2, with D possibly matching TRBD1 (6 bases). This CDR3 region has 16 residues. Per germline, CDR1 DFQATT and CDR2 SNEGSKA (reference sequence). The V end lost 5 bases, the J end lost 4 bases, and 20 bases lay between the germline ends. The CDR3 is CSARPAPGVGTGELFF. CDR3 in DNA: TGCAGTGCTCGGCCGGCGCCAGGGGTCGGCACCGGGGAGCTGTTTTTT.

The chain has TRBV4-3 and TRBJ2-7; 7 nucleotides agree with TRBD2. CDR3 size: 16 residues. V gave up 0 bases and J gave up 0 bases; unmatched junction bases: 5. Germline loops: CDR1 LGHNA, CDR2 YSLEER. The CDR3 DNA reads TGCGCCAGCAGCCAAGATCTGGGCGGGAGCTCCTACGAGCAGTACTTC. Translating it yields CASSQDLGGSSYEQYF.

Only a few counts were recorded for this clonotype. The chain uses TRBV11-3 and TRBJ2-5, with D uncertain. This CDR3 region has 14 residues. With 2 bases removed from V and 2 bases from J, the gap between germline ends came to 9 bases. CDR1 is SGHNT and CDR2 is YENEEA in the germline V gene. The CDR3 here is CASSLRLAQETQYF. DNA for the CDR3: TGTGCCAGCAGCTTACGACTTGCTCAAGAGACCCAGTACTTC.

This chain links TRBV7-8 with TRBJ2-1; D call uncertain. The CDR3 covers 15 residues. V lost 3 bases and J 1 base, leaving 10 bases between the germline ends. CDR1 is SGHVS, CDR2 FQNEAQ, per germline. CDR3 sequence reads: CASSFTTLSYNEQFF. In DNA, the CDR3 is TGTGCCAGCAGCTTTACGACTCTTTCCTACAATGAGCAGTTCTTC.

This chain uses TRBV20-1 with TRBJ1-3; D is ambiguous. This CDR3 region has 15 residues. Per germline, CDR1 DFQATT and CDR2 SNEGSKA (reference sequence). Trimming took off 0 bases at V and 3 bases at J, with 12 bases between the two ends. The CDR3 here is CSARDSRRVGNTIYF. CDR3 coding DNA: TGCAGTGCTAGAGATTCGAGGAGGGTTGGAAACACCATATATTTT.